This TCR beta chain was obtained from a study of T cells expressing NK-cell markers. TCRdb re-analyzed the 5' RACE reads; it lists each CDR3 protein once, without DNA. The table lists 500,000 to 700,000 distinct CDR3 sequences. This CDR3 is built from 16 residues. Per the germline V gene, CDR1 is SQVTM and CDR2 is ANQGSEA. The chain couples TRBV29-1 to TRBJ2-5; TCRdb indicates TRBD1, and absent DNA this call remains unverified. Material: blood T cells: a sorted CD56 or NKG2C T cell subset, CD4+ or CD8+ T cells, or bulk PBMC T cells (not recorded which). The sequence derives from a young man in good health. This CDR3 reads CSVSRPGQSNQETQYF.